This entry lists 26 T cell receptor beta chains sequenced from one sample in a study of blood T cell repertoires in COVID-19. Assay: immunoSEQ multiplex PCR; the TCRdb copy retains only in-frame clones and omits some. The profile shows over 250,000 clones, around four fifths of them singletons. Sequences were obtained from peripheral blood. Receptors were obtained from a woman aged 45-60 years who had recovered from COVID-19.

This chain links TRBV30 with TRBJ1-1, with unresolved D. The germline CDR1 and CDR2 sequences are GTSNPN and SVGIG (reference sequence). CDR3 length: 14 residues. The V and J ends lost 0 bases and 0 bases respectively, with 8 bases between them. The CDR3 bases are TGTGCCTGGAGTGTCCCCAGGTTGAACACTGAAGCTTTCTTT. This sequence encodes CAWSVPRLNTEAFF.

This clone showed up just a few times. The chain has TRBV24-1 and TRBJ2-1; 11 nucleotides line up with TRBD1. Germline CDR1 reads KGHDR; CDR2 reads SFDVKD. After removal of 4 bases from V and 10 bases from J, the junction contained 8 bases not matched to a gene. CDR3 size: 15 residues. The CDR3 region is CATSEPGQGAGEQFF. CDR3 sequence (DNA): TGTGCCACCAGTGAGCCCGGACAGGGGGCAGGGGAGCAGTTCTTC.

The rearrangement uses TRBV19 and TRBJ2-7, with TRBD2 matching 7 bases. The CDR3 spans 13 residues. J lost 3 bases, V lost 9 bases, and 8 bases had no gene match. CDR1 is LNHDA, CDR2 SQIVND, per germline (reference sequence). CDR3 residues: CASSMGGDYEQYF. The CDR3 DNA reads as TGTGCCAGCTCTATGGGAGGGGACTACGAGCAGTACTTC. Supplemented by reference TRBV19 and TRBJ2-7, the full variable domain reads DGGITQSPKYLFRKEGQNVTLSCEQNLNHDAMYWYRQDPGQGLRLIYYSQIVNDFQKGDIAEGYSVSREKKESFPLTVTSAQKNPTAFYLCASSMGGDYEQYFGPGTRLTVT.

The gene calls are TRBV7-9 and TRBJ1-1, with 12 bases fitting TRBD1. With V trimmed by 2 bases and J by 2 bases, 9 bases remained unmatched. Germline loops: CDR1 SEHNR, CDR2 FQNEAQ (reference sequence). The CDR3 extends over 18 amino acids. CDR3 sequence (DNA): TGTGCCAGCAGCTTAAGGCGGGGGACAGGGGGCGCCAACACTGAAGCTTTCTTT. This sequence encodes CASSLRRGTGGANTEAFF.

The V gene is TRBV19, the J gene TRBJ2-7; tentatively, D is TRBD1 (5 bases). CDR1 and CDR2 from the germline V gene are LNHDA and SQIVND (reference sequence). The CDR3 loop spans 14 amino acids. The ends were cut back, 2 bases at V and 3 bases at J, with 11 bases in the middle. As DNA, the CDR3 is TGTGCCAGTAGTATATCCGGGCAGGGCTACGAGCAGTACTTC. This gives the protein CASSISGQGYEQYF. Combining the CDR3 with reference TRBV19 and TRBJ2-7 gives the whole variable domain DGGITQSPKYLFRKEGQNVTLSCEQNLNHDAMYWYRQDPGQGLRLIYYSQIVNDFQKGDIAEGYSVSREKKESFPLTVTSAQKNPTAFYLCASSISGQGYEQYFGPGTRLTVT.

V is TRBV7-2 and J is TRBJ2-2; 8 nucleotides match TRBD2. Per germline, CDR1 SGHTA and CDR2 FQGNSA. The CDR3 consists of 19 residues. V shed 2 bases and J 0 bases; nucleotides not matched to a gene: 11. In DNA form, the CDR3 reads TGTGCCAGCAGCTTACGCGCGGGGGGCTTTATTACGAACACCGGGGAGCTGTTTTTT. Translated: CASSLRAGGFITNTGELFF.

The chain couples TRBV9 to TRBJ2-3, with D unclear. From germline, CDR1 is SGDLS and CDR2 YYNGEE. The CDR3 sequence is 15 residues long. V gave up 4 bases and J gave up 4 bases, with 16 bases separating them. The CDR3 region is CASSNSNSYSDTQYF. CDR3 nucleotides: TGTGCCAGCAGCAACTCCAACAGTTACTCAGATACGCAGTATTTT.

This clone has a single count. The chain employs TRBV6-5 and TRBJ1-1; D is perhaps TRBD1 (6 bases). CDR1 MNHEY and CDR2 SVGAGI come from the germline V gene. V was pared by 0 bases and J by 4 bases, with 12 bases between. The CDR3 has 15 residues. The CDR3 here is CASSYSRGSSTEAFF. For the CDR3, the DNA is TGTGCCAGCAGTTACTCCAGGGGCAGCAGCACTGAAGCTTTCTTT.

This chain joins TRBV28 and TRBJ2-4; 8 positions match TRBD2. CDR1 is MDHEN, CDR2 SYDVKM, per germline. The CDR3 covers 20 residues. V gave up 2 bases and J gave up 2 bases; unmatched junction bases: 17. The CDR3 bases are TGTGCCAGCAGTTTAGATGTGACGGAGTTCGGGAGGGGTACCAAAAACATTCAGTACTTC. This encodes CASSLDVTEFGRGTKNIQYF.

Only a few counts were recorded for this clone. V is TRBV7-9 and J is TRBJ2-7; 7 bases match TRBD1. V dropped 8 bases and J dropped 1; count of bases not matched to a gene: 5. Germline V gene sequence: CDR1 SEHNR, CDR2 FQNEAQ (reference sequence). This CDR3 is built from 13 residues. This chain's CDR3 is CASQRQGSYEQYF. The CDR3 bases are TGTGCCAGCCAAAGACAGGGATCCTACGAGCAGTACTTC.

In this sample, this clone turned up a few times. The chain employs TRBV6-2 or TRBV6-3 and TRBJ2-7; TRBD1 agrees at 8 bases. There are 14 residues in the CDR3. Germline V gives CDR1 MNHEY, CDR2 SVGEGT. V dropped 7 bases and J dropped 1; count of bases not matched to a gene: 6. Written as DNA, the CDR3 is TGTGCCAGCACCCCCGGACAGGGTTCCTACGAGCAGTACTTC. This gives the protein CASTPGQGSYEQYF.

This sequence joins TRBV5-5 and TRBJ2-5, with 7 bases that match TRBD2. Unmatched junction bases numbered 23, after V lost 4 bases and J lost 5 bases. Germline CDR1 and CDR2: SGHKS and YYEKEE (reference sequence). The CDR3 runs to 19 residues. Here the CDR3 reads CASSLAWLADPWGKETQYF. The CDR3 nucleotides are TGTGCCAGCAGCCTAGCTTGGCTAGCGGACCCTTGGGGGAAGGAGACCCAGTACTTC.

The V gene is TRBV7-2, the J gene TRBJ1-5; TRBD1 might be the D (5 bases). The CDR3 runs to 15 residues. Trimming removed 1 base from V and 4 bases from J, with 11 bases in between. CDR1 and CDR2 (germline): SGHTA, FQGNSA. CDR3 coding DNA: TGTGCCAGCAGCTTAGTTGGCCAGGGAAATCAGCCCCAGCATTTT. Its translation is CASSLVGQGNQPQHF. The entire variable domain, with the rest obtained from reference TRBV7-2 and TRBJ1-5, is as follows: GAGVSQSPSNKVTEKGKDVELRCDPISGHTALYWYRQSLGQGLEFLIYFQGNSAPDKSGLPSDRFSAERTGGSVSTLTIQRTQQEDSAVYLCASSLVGQGNQPQHFGDGTRLSIL.

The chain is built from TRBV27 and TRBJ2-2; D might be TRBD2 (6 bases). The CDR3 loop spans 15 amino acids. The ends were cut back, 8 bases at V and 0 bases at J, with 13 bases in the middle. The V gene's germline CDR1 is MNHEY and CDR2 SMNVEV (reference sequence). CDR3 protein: CASRGILTNTGELFF. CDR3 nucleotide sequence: TGTGCCAGCCGGGGGATATTGACGAACACCGGGGAGCTGTTTTTT.

CDR3 protein: CASSPGGGSNYGYTF. The CDR3 region has the DNA TGTGCCAGCAGCCCTGGGGGAGGGTCGAACTATGGCTACACCTTC. V usage is TRBV6-2 or TRBV6-3 and J usage is TRBJ1-2; TRBD1 might be the D (5 bases). Germline lookup yields CDR1 MNHEY and CDR2 SVGEGT. Trimming removed 6 bases at V and 2 bases at J, with 16 bases between. The CDR3 loop spans 15 amino acids.

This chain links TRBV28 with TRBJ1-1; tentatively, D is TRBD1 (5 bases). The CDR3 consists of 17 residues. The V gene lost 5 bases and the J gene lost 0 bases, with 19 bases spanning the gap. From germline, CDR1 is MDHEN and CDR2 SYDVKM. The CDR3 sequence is CASSLPNARGLNTEAFF. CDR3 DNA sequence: TGTGCCAGCAGTCTACCTAACGCTAGGGGTCTGAACACTGAAGCTTTCTTT.

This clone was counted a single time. The CDR3 DNA is TGTGCCAGTAGCAAACTAGTTCAAGAGACCCAGTACTTC. It codes for CASSKLVQETQYF. V gene TRBV19 combines with J gene TRBJ2-5; TRBD2 might be the D (5 bases). Between the trimmed V and J ends, which lost 6 bases and 2 bases, there was a span of 10 bases. The CDR3 runs 13 residues. Germline V lookup: CDR1 LNHDA, CDR2 SQIVND (reference sequence). Drawing the rest from reference TRBV19 and TRBJ2-5, the complete variable domain is DGGITQSPKYLFRKEGQNVTLSCEQNLNHDAMYWYRQDPGQGLRLIYYSQIVNDFQKGDIAEGYSVSREKKESFPLTVTSAQKNPTAFYLCASSKLVQETQYFGPGTRLLVL.

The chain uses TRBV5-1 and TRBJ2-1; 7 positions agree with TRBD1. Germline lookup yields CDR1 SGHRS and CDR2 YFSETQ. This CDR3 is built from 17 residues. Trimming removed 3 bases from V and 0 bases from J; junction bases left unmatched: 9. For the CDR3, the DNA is TGCGCCAGCAGCTCCGGACAGGTTTCGAGCTCCTACAATGAGCAGTTCTTC. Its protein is CASSSGQVSSSYNEQFF.

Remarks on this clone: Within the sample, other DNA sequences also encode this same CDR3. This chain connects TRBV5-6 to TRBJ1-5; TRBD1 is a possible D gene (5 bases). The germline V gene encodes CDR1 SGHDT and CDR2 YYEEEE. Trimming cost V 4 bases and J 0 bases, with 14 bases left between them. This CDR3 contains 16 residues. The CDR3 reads CASSPGRGNSNQPQHF. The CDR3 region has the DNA TGTGCCAGCAGCCCGGGGCGGGGTAATAGCAATCAGCCCCAGCATTTT. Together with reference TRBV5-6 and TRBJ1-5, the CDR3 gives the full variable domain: DAGVTQSPTHLIKTRGQQVTLRCSPKSGHDTVSWYQQALGQGPQFIFQYYEEEERQRGNFPDRFSGHQFPNYSSELNVNALLLGDSALYLCASSPGRGNSNQPQHFGDGTRLSIL.

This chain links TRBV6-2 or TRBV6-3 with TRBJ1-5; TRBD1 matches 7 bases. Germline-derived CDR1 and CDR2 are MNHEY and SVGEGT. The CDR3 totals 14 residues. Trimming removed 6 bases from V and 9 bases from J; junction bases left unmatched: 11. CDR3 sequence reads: CASSLGQGERPQHF. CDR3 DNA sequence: TGTGCCAGCAGCCTGGGGCAGGGGGAAAGGCCCCAGCATTTT.

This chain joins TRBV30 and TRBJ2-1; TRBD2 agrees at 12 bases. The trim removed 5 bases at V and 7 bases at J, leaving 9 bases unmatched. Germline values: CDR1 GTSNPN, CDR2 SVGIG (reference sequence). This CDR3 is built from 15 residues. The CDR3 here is CAWVLAGGQGNEQFF. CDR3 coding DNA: TGTGCCTGGGTTCTAGCGGGAGGGCAGGGGAATGAGCAGTTCTTC.

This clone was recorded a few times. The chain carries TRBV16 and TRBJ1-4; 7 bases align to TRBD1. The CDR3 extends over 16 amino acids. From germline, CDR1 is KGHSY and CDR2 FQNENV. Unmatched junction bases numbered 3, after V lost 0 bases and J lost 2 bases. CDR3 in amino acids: CASSQSPTGTNEKLFF. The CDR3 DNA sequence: TGTGCCAGCAGCCAATCTCCGACAGGGACTAATGAAAAACTGTTTTTT.

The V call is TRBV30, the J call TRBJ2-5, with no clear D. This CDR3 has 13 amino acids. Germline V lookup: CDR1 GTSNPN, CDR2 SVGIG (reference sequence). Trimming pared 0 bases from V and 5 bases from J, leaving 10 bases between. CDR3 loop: CAWSVTQYETQYF. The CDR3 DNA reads TGTGCCTGGAGTGTAACCCAGTACGAGACCCAGTACTTC.

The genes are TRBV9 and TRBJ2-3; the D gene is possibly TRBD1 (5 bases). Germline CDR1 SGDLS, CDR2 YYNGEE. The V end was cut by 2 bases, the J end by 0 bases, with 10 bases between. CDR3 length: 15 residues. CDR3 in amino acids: CASSVQGVSTDTQYF. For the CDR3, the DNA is TGTGCCAGCAGCGTTCAAGGGGTTAGCACAGATACGCAGTATTTT.

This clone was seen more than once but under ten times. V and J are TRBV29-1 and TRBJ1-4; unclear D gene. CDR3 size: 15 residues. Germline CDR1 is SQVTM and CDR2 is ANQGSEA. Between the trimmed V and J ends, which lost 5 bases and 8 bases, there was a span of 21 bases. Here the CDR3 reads CSVLRPVPSAEKLFF. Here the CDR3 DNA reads TGCAGCGTTCTGCGACCCGTTCCGTCAGCGGAAAAACTGTTTTTT.

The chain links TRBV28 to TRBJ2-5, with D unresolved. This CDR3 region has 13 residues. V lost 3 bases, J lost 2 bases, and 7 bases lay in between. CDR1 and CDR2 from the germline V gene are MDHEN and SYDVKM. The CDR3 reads CASSFFEQETQYF. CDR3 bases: TGTGCCAGCAGTTTCTTTGAGCAAGAGACCCAGTACTTC.